This TCR beta chain was found in a study of T cell repertoires in aging, cancer and after chemotherapy. The study, taken as a whole, reports: In healthy donors, age-related TCR diversity loss mainly reflected lost richness.

A word on this clonotype: Its antigen remains unknown.

A mixed TRB-A/B primer pool amplified rearranged TRB by multiplex touch-down PCR. TCRdb re-called the multiplex PCR reads through MiXCR, storing one row per CDR3 protein. The data contain about 2,900 distinct CDR3 sequences, just over 20% of them singletons. Germline V gene lookup returns CDR1 SGHRS and CDR2 YFSETQ. V gave up 5 bases and J gave up 0 bases, with 12 bases separating them. The CDR3 extends over 15 amino acids. Peripheral blood genomic DNA, not sorted cells or RNA, was the template. The chain employs TRBV5-1 and TRBJ1-3, with D tentatively TRBD1 (6 bases). This TCR derives from a human donor with a solid tumor. The sample consisted of blood. The CDR3 region is CASRFETGSGNTIYF. CDR3 DNA sequence: TGCGCCAGCAGGTTCGAGACAGGCTCTGGAAACACCATATATTTT.